The source of this T cell receptor (beta chain) is a study of OX40 agonist ivuxolimab in advanced cancers. Study-level background: Intravenous ivuxolimab was administered to patients every 2 weeks at 0.01 to 10 mg/kg. Study conclusions and caveats: Normalized expansion of T-cell clones was also low for some nonresponders.

As regards this clone: Antigen unknown.

Data came from immunoSEQ multiplex PCR; TCRdb stores just in-frame clones and leaves some out. The sample contains roughly 92,000 clones, 90% to 95% of which appear only once. Trimming left V 5 bases short and J 0 bases short, with 11 bases between. This CDR3 is 14 amino acids long. Germline CDR1 and CDR2: SNHLY and FYNNEI. The sequence came from an adult with an advanced solid tumor such as melanoma, head and neck, liver or kidney cancer. This chain uses TRBV2 with TRBJ2-7; D is undetermined. This material consisted of CD4+ or CD8+ T cells sorted from blood, taken in a trial of the OX40 agonist ivuxolimab. CDR3 sequence (DNA): TGTGCCAGCAGTTTCGACCGGAGCTCCTACGAGCAGTACTTC. This translates into CASSFDRSSYEQYF.